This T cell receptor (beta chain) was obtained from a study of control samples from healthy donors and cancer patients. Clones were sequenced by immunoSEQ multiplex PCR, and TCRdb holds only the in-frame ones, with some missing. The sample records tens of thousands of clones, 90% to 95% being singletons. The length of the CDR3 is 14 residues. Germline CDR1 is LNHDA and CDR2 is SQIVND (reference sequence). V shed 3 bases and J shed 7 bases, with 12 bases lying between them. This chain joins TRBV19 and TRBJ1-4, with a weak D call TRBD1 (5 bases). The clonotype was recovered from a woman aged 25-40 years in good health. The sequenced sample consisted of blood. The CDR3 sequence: CASSMTAVSEKLFF. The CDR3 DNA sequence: TGTGCCAGTAGTATGACAGCTGTGAGTGAAAAACTGTTTTTT.